This T cell receptor (beta chain) was captured in a study of PD-1 blockade in classical Hodgkin lymphoma. With 5 bases removed from V and 2 bases from J, the gap between germline ends came to 16 bases. Germline CDR1 is SEHNR and CDR2 is FQNEAQ (reference sequence). The CDR3 is 15 amino acids. Each patient experienced a relapse that followed autologous stem cell transplantation, and brentuximab vedotin exposure varied. Complete response, partial response or progressive disease constituted the best responses recorded. Using immunoSEQ multiplex PCR, the repertoire was profiled, and TCRdb retains in-frame clones only, with some absent. Here the sample spans tens of thousands of clones, 55% to 75% being singletons.

This sample comprised peripheral blood mononuclear cells (PBMCs), obtained at baseline. V gene TRBV7-9 combines with J gene TRBJ2-7; D gene unclear. The sequence was obtained from a human donor with classical Hodgkin lymphoma. The DNA of the CDR3 is TGTGCCAGCAGCCCTCGACGAGCTAATACCTACGAGCAGTACTTC. Its translation is CASSPRRANTYEQYF.